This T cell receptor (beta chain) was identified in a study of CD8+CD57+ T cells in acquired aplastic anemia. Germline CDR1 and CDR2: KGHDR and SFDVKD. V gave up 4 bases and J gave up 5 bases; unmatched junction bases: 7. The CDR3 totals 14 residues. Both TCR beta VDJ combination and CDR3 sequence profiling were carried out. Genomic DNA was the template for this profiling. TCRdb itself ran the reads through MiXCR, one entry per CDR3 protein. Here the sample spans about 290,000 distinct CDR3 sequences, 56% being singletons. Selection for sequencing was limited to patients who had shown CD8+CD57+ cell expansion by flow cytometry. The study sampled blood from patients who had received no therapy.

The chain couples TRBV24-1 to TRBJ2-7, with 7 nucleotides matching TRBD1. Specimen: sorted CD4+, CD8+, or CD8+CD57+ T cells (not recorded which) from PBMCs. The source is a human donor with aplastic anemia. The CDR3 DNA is TGTGCCACCAGTGAAAACAGGGGAGTCAACGAGCAGTACTTC. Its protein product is CATSENRGVNEQYF.